These 24 T cell receptor beta chains were all obtained from the same sample, sequenced in a study of shared clonotypes between healthy human individuals. The data were produced by immunoSEQ multiplex PCR, yet TCRdb's version contains in-frame clones alone and is incomplete. The table records more than 2 million clones, almost 96% of them present only once. Material for sequencing was naive CD4+ T cells sorted from blood. Regarding subset: CD45RA+ positively selected. The receptors here all came from a man aged 18 to 30 in good health.

The V gene is TRBV27, the J gene TRBJ2-7; perhaps TRBD2 as D (5 bases). The CDR3 has 15 amino acids. V was trimmed by 0 bases and J by 1 base, leaving 10 bases between them. Germline CDR1 reads MNHEY; CDR2 reads SMNVEV (reference sequence). The CDR3 DNA is TGTGCCAGCAGTTTATCGAGGGCCGGATCCTACGAGCAGTACTTC. This translates into CASSLSRAGSYEQYF.

This chain joins TRBV30 and TRBJ1-4; D is perhaps TRBD1 (6 bases). Germline CDR1 and CDR2: GTSNPN and SVGIG (reference sequence). Trimming pared 4 bases from V and 4 bases from J, leaving 10 bases between. The CDR3 loop spans 13 amino acids. DNA of the CDR3: TGTGCCTGGACGGACAGATTTAATGAAAAACTGTTTTTT. It encodes CAWTDRFNEKLFF.

The chain links TRBV29-1 to TRBJ1-1; the D is unclear. There are 12 residues in the CDR3. CDR1 is SQVTM, CDR2 ANQGSEA, per germline. Trimming pared 3 bases from V and 1 base from J, leaving 6 bases between. The CDR3 loop is CSVDNWNTEAFF. As DNA, the CDR3 is TGCAGCGTTGATAATTGGAACACTGAAGCTTTCTTT.

The V gene is TRBV2, the J gene TRBJ1-1, with D unclear. CDR3 length: 11 residues. The V and J ends lost 5 bases and 7 bases respectively, with 8 bases between them. Germline assignment: CDR1 SNHLY and CDR2 FYNNEI. DNA for the CDR3: TGTGCCAGCAGTTTAGACCGTGAAGCTTTCTTT. Its protein is CASSLDREAFF.

V is TRBV19 and J is TRBJ1-1, with TRBD1 matching 7 bases. The CDR3 has 18 residues. V was clipped by 10 bases and J by 3 bases; unmatched bases: 23. The V gene's germline CDR1 is LNHDA and CDR2 SQIVND (reference sequence). CDR3 DNA sequence: TGTGCCACCAGAGCGCTAGTCCCCTCCCGGACAGGCGACACTGAAGCTTTCTTT. It encodes CATRALVPSRTGDTEAFF.

This chain connects TRBV4-1 to TRBJ2-3, with 10 bases aligning to TRBD1. CDR3 length equals 17 residues. The germline gives CDR1 MGHRA, CDR2 YSYEKL. With 3 bases clipped from V and 1 base from J, the junction kept 7 bases outside the gene matches. The CDR3 coding sequence is TGCGCCAGCAGCCACTCCGACAGGGGGCCGGGCACAGATACGCAGTATTTT. Translating it yields CASSHSDRGPGTDTQYF.

The rearrangement joins TRBV5-1 to TRBJ2-1, with 8 bases that match TRBD1. CDR3 length: 15 amino acids. Germline-derived CDR1 and CDR2 are SGHRS and YFSETQ. Germline trimming cut 3 bases from V and 6 bases from J; bases unmatched to any gene: 8. The DNA of the CDR3 is TGCGCCAGCAGCTCCTTGGACAGGGACCTCAATGAGCAGTTCTTC. Protein sequence: CASSSLDRDLNEQFF.

The chain links TRBV6-1 to TRBJ1-6; D is unclear. CDR1 and CDR2 (germline): MNHNS, SASEGT. This CDR3 has 12 residues. V was shortened by 1 base and J by 13 bases, with 8 bases between the two germline ends. The CDR3 sequence: CASSEERRPLHF. The CDR3, as DNA: TGTGCCAGCAGTGAAGAAAGGCGCCCCCTCCACTTT.

This clone was counted only a few times. The chain employs TRBV6-5 and TRBJ2-6; 9 bases are shared with TRBD1. Germline V gene sequence: CDR1 MNHEY, CDR2 SVGAGI. With V trimmed by 8 bases and J by 2 bases, 1 base remained unmatched. The CDR3 extends over 14 amino acids. In nucleotides, the CDR3 is TGTGCCAGCTGGACAGGGGCTGGGGCCAACGTCCTGACTTTC. Protein: CASWTGAGANVLTF.

The chain is built from TRBV30 and TRBJ2-7; 8 nucleotides agree with TRBD1. With 5 bases clipped from V and 3 bases from J, the junction kept 12 bases outside the gene matches. This CDR3 is built from 15 residues. Germline V gives CDR1 GTSNPN, CDR2 SVGIG (reference sequence). CDR3 sequence (DNA): TGTGCCTGGGGTTTAACGGGCAGGGGGCGCTACGAGCAGTACTTC. Its translation is CAWGLTGRGRYEQYF.

Points on this clone: The junction departs from germline at one end; a sequencing error may be responsible. The rearrangement joins TRBV7-7 to TRBJ2-2, with a tentative D call TRBD1 (6 bases). Germline V gives CDR1 SSHAT, CDR2 FNYEAQ (reference sequence). This CDR3 comprises 15 residues. CDR3 bases: TGTGCTAGCAGCTTGGATTACAGGGCGGGCGGGGAGCTGTTTTTT. This sequence encodes CASSLDYRAGGELFF.

The V and J genes are TRBV5-8 and TRBJ1-5; D is perhaps TRBD1 (6 bases). CDR3 size: 14 residues. V was shortened by 3 bases and J by 11 bases, with 18 bases between the two germline ends. CDR1 is SGHTS and CDR2 is YDEGEE in the germline V gene. The CDR3 loop is CASSYRDTRVAQHF. The CDR3 DNA follows: TGTGCCAGCAGCTACCGGGACACCAGGGTGGCCCAGCATTTT.

The chain links TRBV7-9 to TRBJ2-2; the match to TRBD2 covers 13 bases. Germline CDR1 and CDR2: SEHNR and FQNEAQ (reference sequence). Unmatched junction bases numbered 4, after V lost 3 bases and J lost 3 bases. This CDR3 has 17 amino acids. The CDR3 nucleotides read TGTGCCAGCAGCTTCGGACTAGCGGGAGATCACACCGGGGAGCTGTTTTTT. This codes for CASSFGLAGDHTGELFF.

This chain connects TRBV28 to TRBJ1-5; D possibly corresponds to TRBD1 (5 bases). Trimming shortened V by 7 bases and J by 4 bases, and 20 bases separated the two germline ends. The CDR3 spans 16 residues. Germline V lookup: CDR1 MDHEN, CDR2 SYDVKM. Written as DNA, the CDR3 is TGTGCCAGCACCGTGGGGGTCGGGGTGGATAATCAGCCCCAGCATTTT. Residues: CASTVGVGVDNQPQHF.

V is TRBV9 and J is TRBJ2-7, with TRBD1 matching 8 bases. After removal of 2 bases from V and 6 bases from J, the junction contained 13 bases not matched to a gene. Germline CDR1 and CDR2: SGDLS and YYNGEE. CDR3 size: 16 residues. The CDR3 DNA follows: TGTGCCAGCAGCGTCCAAGGGACAGGCTATGTCGGCGAGCAGTACTTC. This sequence encodes CASSVQGTGYVGEQYF.

The chain joins TRBV4-1 to TRBJ2-1; D is unresolved. CDR1 is MGHRA and CDR2 is YSYEKL in the germline V gene. Trimming removed 4 bases from V and 9 bases from J, with 13 bases in between. The CDR3 totals 13 residues. The CDR3: CASSPPSLGEQFF. In DNA, the CDR3 is TGCGCCAGCAGCCCCCCCAGTCTGGGTGAGCAGTTCTTC.

Of note for this clone: The same CDR3 also results from other DNA sequences found in this sample. The chain carries TRBV30 and TRBJ2-7; 9 bases are a match to TRBD1. The CDR3 contains 13 residues. V lost 3 bases and J lost 3; bases outside the gene matches: 3. Germline CDR1 reads GTSNPN; CDR2 reads SVGIG (reference sequence). The CDR3 spells CAWRRTGVYEQYF. DNA of the CDR3: TGTGCCTGGAGGAGGACAGGGGTCTACGAGCAGTACTTC.

The chain recombines TRBV5-4 with TRBJ2-1, with TRBD2 matching over 11 bases. Germline CDR1 and CDR2: SGHNT and YYREEE (reference sequence). V trimming: 0 bases; J trimming: 4 bases; junction bases outside the gene matches: 3. This CDR3 has 16 amino acids. CDR3 loop: CASSLGLAGKYNEQFF. In DNA form, the CDR3 reads TGTGCCAGCAGCTTGGGACTAGCGGGAAAATACAATGAGCAGTTCTTC.

The V gene is TRBV5-6, the J gene TRBJ1-2, with D perhaps TRBD1 (5 bases). Germline V gives CDR1 SGHDT, CDR2 YYEEEE. Trimming took 5 bases from V and 2 from J, leaving 10 bases between them. The CDR3 extends over 13 amino acids. CDR3 sequence reads: CASRKQENYGYTF. CDR3 in DNA: TGTGCCAGCAGAAAACAGGAGAACTATGGCTACACCTTC.

This chain uses TRBV6-6 with TRBJ1-1, with D unclear. CDR3 size: 15 residues. Trimming pared 6 bases from V and 0 bases from J, leaving 14 bases between. Germline CDR1 and CDR2: MNHNY and SVGAGI (reference sequence). CDR3 sequence reads: CASSPLGRMNTEAFF. As DNA, the CDR3 is TGTGCCAGCAGCCCCCTCGGGAGGATGAACACTGAAGCTTTCTTT.

The chain joins TRBV5-1 to TRBJ2-7; 9 bases map to TRBD2. Germline CDR1 is SGHRS and CDR2 is YFSETQ. The CDR3 runs to 17 residues. With V trimmed by 0 bases and J by 2 bases, 9 bases remained unmatched. The CDR3 reads CASSLGGSGRSPYEQYF. The CDR3, as DNA: TGCGCCAGCAGCTTGGGGGGTAGCGGGAGATCACCCTACGAGCAGTACTTC.

The CDR3 reads CASSGTGGPGYEQYF. The CDR3 coding sequence is TGTGCCAGTAGTGGGACAGGGGGCCCCGGCTACGAGCAGTACTTC. The chain carries TRBV19 and TRBJ2-7; TRBD1 aligns across 12 bases. CDR3 length: 15 residues. After removal of 5 bases from V and 3 bases from J, the junction contained 5 bases not matched to a gene. CDR1 and CDR2 from the germline V gene are LNHDA and SQIVND (reference sequence).

The chain combines TRBV30 with TRBJ1-4; no clear D. The CDR3 consists of 14 residues. V shed 5 bases and J shed 8 bases, with 18 bases lying between them. Germline lookup yields CDR1 GTSNPN and CDR2 SVGIG (reference sequence). The CDR3 bases are TGTGCCTGGGACCCCCGGGCCGGGAGGGAAAAACTGTTTTTT. Translating gives CAWDPRAGREKLFF.

The V and J genes are TRBV6-1 and TRBJ2-1; possible D gene TRBD1, 6 bases. Looked up from germline, CDR1 is MNHNS and CDR2 is SASEGT. Trimming left V 6 bases short and J 8 bases short, with 14 bases between. The CDR3 runs 13 residues. Written as DNA, the CDR3 is TGTGCCAGCAGGATTACAGGGTCGTATGAGCAGTTCTTC. Protein: CASRITGSYEQFF.